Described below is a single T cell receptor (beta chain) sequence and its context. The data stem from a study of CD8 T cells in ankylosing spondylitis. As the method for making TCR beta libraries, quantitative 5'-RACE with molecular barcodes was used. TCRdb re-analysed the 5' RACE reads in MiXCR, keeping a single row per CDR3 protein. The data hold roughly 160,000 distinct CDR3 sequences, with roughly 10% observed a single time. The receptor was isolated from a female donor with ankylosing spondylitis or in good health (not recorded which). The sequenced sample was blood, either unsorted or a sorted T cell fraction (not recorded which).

The CDR3: CASSPGEQPILTGELFF. The CDR3 region has the DNA TGTGCCAGCTCACCTGGGGAACAGCCCATCCTCACCGGGGAGCTGTTTTTT. V is TRBV18 and J is TRBJ2-2, with D unresolved. The V gene's germline CDR1 is KGHSH and CDR2 LQKENI. V lost 3 bases and J lost 4, with 18 bases in between. The length of the CDR3 is 17 residues.